The 17 T cell receptor beta chains below were found in one sample sequenced in a study of cytomegalovirus exposure and HLA in healthy donors. Produced via immunoSEQ multiplex PCR; TCRdb's table is partial and in-frame only. The sample has over 200,000 clones; 90% are singletons. Sample: PBMCs. The receptors were gathered from a young woman in good health and CMV-seronegative.

This clone is a singleton in its sample. The V call is TRBV2, the J call TRBJ2-5, with TRBD2 as a possible D gene (5 bases). In germline, CDR1 is SNHLY, CDR2 FYNNEI. V was shortened by 6 bases and J by 2 bases, with 10 bases between the two germline ends. This CDR3 is 13 amino acids long. In DNA, the CDR3 is TGTGCCAGCAGCGGACTGCTACAAGAGACCCAGTACTTC. It yields the protein CASSGLLQETQYF.

The chain links TRBV7-8 to TRBJ2-4; TRBD2 aligns across 13 bases. Trimming took 5 bases from V and 10 from J; bases not matched to a gene: 14. The CDR3 is 17 residues long. Germline assignment: CDR1 SGHVS and CDR2 FQNEAQ. CDR3 DNA: TGTGCCAGCAGCCCAGACCCCTTTACTAGCGGGGGGGGTATTCAGTACTTC. It codes for CASSPDPFTSGGGIQYF.

The rearrangement links TRBV28 to TRBJ2-1, with 7 bases that match TRBD2. Germline assignment: CDR1 MDHEN and CDR2 SYDVKM. CDR3 length: 16 residues. J lost 0 bases, V lost 7 bases, and 9 bases had no gene match. Written as DNA, the CDR3 is TGTGCCAGCAAGGATAGCGGGTACCGCTCCTACAATGAGCAGTTCTTC. Protein sequence: CASKDSGYRSYNEQFF.

This clone was observed once. This chain uses TRBV5-4 with TRBJ2-7; the D gene is possibly TRBD1 (6 bases). The CDR3 runs to 13 residues. Trimming took off 2 bases at V and 6 bases at J, with 12 bases between the two ends. CDR1 and CDR2 from the germline V gene are SGHNT and YYREEE (reference sequence). This CDR3 is CASSFFARGEQYF. DNA of the CDR3: TGTGCCAGCAGCTTCTTTGCCAGGGGCGAGCAGTACTTC.

The chain links TRBV28 to TRBJ1-5; D is undetermined. Per germline, CDR1 MDHEN and CDR2 SYDVKM. The CDR3 runs to 16 residues. Between the trimmed V and J ends, which lost 1 base and 2 bases, there was a span of 12 bases. The CDR3 here is CASSLLYSHGNQPQHF. The CDR3, as DNA: TGTGCCAGCAGTTTATTGTACAGCCATGGCAATCAGCCCCAGCATTTT.

The DNA of the CDR3 is TGTGCCAGCAGCAGGGACACAAGGAACACTGAAGCTTTCTTT. Residues: CASSRDTRNTEAFF. The chain is built from TRBV5-6 and TRBJ1-1, with D possibly matching TRBD1 (6 bases). CDR1 is SGHDT and CDR2 is YYEEEE in the germline V gene. The CDR3 is 14 amino acids. Trimming left V 4 bases short and J 1 base short, with 11 bases between.

The genes are TRBV5-6 and TRBJ2-5; 11 bases line up with TRBD2. The length of the CDR3 is 16 residues. V dropped 0 bases and J dropped 3; count of bases not matched to a gene: 4. Germline CDR1 SGHDT, CDR2 YYEEEE. The chain's CDR3 is CASSLVLAGGEETQYF. The CDR3 bases are TGTGCCAGCAGCTTGGTGCTAGCGGGGGGTGAAGAGACCCAGTACTTC.

The gene calls are TRBV28 and TRBJ1-4; 8 nucleotides line up with TRBD1. In germline, CDR1 is MDHEN, CDR2 SYDVKM. The CDR3 spans 18 residues. With V trimmed by 5 bases and J by 6 bases, 17 bases remained unmatched. The CDR3 nucleotides read TGTGCCAGCAGTCCCAGGGGGCCTGTTACAGGACTGGATGAAAAACTGTTTTTT. This encodes CASSPRGPVTGLDEKLFF.

The V and J genes are TRBV23-1 and TRBJ1-5; TRBD1 is a possible D gene (5 bases). TRBV23-1 is labeled an ORF, and its function is uncertain. Trimming pared 0 bases from V and 2 bases from J, leaving 23 bases between. This CDR3 has 20 residues. The CDR3 loop reads CASSQSLKQEQDWGNQPQHF. The DNA of the CDR3 is TGCGCCAGCAGTCAATCTTTGAAACAGGAGCAGGATTGGGGCAATCAGCCCCAGCATTTT.

J is TRBJ1-5 and V is TRBV6-1; no clear D gene. Trimming cost V 10 bases and J 0 bases, with 13 bases left between them. Germline V gene data show CDR1 as MNHNS and CDR2 as SASEGT. The CDR3 runs 14 residues. CDR3 in DNA: TGTGCCATCCGCACGGGTTTTAGCAATCAGCCCCAGCATTTT. Translation: CAIRTGFSNQPQHF.

This chain uses TRBV18 with TRBJ2-2, with D possibly matching TRBD2 (6 bases). The CDR3 consists of 15 residues. Trimming removed 0 bases at V and 9 bases at J, with 14 bases between. The germline gives CDR1 KGHSH, CDR2 LQKENI. CDR3 in amino acids: CASSPPGSGGRELFF. The CDR3 DNA is TGTGCCAGCTCACCACCGGGGTCCGGGGGAAGGGAGCTGTTTTTT.

The rearrangement uses TRBV6-6 and TRBJ1-1; TRBD1 might be the D (5 bases). Trimming stripped 4 bases from V and 5 bases from J, with 20 bases between. CDR3 length: 16 residues. Germline CDR1 MNHNY, CDR2 SVGAGI (reference sequence). CDR3 nucleotide sequence: TGTGCCAGCAGTTCCCTCGGACACCTGGGGTCTACTGAAGCTTTCTTT. This translates into CASSSLGHLGSTEAFF.

The V and J genes are TRBV28 and TRBJ1-1, with D perhaps matching TRBD1 (5 bases). V was trimmed by 3 bases and J by 8 bases, leaving 19 bases between them. This CDR3 has 15 amino acids. In germline, CDR1 is MDHEN, CDR2 SYDVKM. The CDR3 DNA reads as TGTGCCAGCAGTTTCGCTGGACTGCGCCGGGGGGAAGCTTTCTTT. It specifies CASSFAGLRRGEAFF. Based on the CDR3 plus reference TRBV28 and TRBJ1-1, the full variable domain is DVKVTQSSRYLVKRTGEKVFLECVQDMDHENMFWYRQDPGLGLRLIYFSYDVKMKEKGDIPEGYSVSREKKERFSLILESASTNQTSMYLCASSFAGLRRGEAFFGQGTRLTVV.

The J gene is TRBJ2-7, the V gene TRBV28, with 8 bases lining up with TRBD1. The CDR3 totals 16 residues. From germline, CDR1 is MDHEN and CDR2 SYDVKM. The trim removed 4 bases at V and 4 bases at J, leaving 12 bases unmatched. The CDR3 region is CASSSGAGGAGYEQYF. The CDR3 DNA is TGTGCCAGCAGTTCCGGGGCAGGGGGCGCAGGGTACGAGCAGTACTTC. The full variable domain, in which reference TRBV28 and TRBJ2-7 provide the parts outside the CDR3, is DVKVTQSSRYLVKRTGEKVFLECVQDMDHENMFWYRQDPGLGLRLIYFSYDVKMKEKGDIPEGYSVSREKKERFSLILESASTNQTSMYLCASSSGAGGAGYEQYFGPGTRLTVT.

The genes are TRBV6-5 and TRBJ2-5, with D uncertain. V dropped 7 bases and J dropped 5 bases, with 20 bases sitting between them. The CDR3 is made up of 15 amino acids. CDR1 is MNHEY, CDR2 SVGAGI, per germline. For the CDR3, the DNA is TGTGCCAGCATCGAGGTCGCCCTTCTCCGCGAGACCCAGTACTTC. This gives the protein CASIEVALLRETQYF.

The rearrangement links TRBV7-9 to TRBJ1-4, with D possibly being TRBD1 (6 bases). The V gene lost 3 bases and the J gene lost 3 bases, with 17 bases spanning the gap. Germline V gene lookup returns CDR1 SEHNR and CDR2 FQNEAQ (reference sequence). The CDR3 has 17 residues. The CDR3 nucleotides are TGTGCCAGCAGCTTTTCTCGGGGGGCTGTGGCTAATGAAAAACTGTTTTTT. Translation gives CASSFSRGAVANEKLFF.

The rearrangement joins TRBV7-9 to TRBJ1-1, with a weak D call TRBD1 (5 bases). Trimming pared 6 bases from V and 1 base from J, leaving 12 bases between. The CDR3 loop spans 14 amino acids. Looked up from germline, CDR1 is SEHNR and CDR2 is FQNEAQ (reference sequence). Here the CDR3 reads CASSLTGGNTEAFF. The DNA of the CDR3 is TGTGCCAGCAGTCTAACCGGGGGGAACACTGAAGCTTTCTTT.